The 14 T cell receptor beta chains presented below share a single source sample, sequenced in a study of T cell responses to AZD1222 COVID-19 vaccine. The method was immunoSEQ multiplex PCR; TCRdb's version includes in-frame clones alone and lacks a portion of them. Of 250,000 to 300,000 clones listed, around 92% are singletons. Sequences were derived from peripheral blood, sampled 28 days after the second AZD1222 dose. The source is an adult who received the AZD1222 COVID-19 vaccine.

V is TRBV28 and J is TRBJ1-2; TRBD1 matches 7 bases. The germline CDR1 and CDR2 sequences are MDHEN and SYDVKM. With V trimmed by 4 bases and J by 6 bases, 8 bases remained unmatched. The CDR3 totals 14 residues. Here the CDR3 reads CASSSGGRPNGYTF. CDR3 coding DNA: TGTGCCAGCAGTTCAGGGGGGCGTCCGAATGGCTACACCTTC.

The V call is TRBV13, the J call TRBJ1-1; no clear D. CDR1 and CDR2 from the germline V gene are PRHDT and FYEKMQ (reference sequence). This CDR3 is 14 amino acids long. The V and J ends lost 0 bases and 2 bases respectively, with 7 bases between them. The CDR3, as DNA: TGTGCCAGCAGCTTAGGACAGACCAACACTGAAGCTTTCTTT. It specifies CASSLGQTNTEAFF.

On this clone: Other DNA sequences in this specimen translate into the identical CDR3. This chain connects TRBV12-3 or TRBV12-4 to TRBJ1-4; D not resolved. The CDR3 runs to 11 residues. V was pared by 6 bases and J by 8 bases, with 7 bases between. CDR3 sequence: CASREAEKLFF. The CDR3 DNA sequence: TGTGCCAGCAGGGAAGCCGAAAAACTGTTTTTT.

The genes are TRBV7-9 and TRBJ1-2; the D gene is possibly TRBD1 (5 bases). The germline V gene has CDR1 SEHNR and CDR2 FQNEAQ (reference sequence). The ends were cut back, 5 bases at V and 2 bases at J, with 21 bases in the middle. The CDR3 has 17 residues. Here the CDR3 DNA reads TGTGCCAGCAGCCCTGACTCACAGGCGGCGGCAAACTATGGCTACACCTTC. Its protein product is CASSPDSQAAANYGYTF.

The chain combines TRBV19 with TRBJ1-6; a possible D gene is TRBD1 (5 bases). With 8 bases removed from V and 9 bases from J, the gap between germline ends came to 17 bases. The CDR3 loop spans 14 amino acids. CDR1 and CDR2 from the germline V gene are LNHDA and SQIVND (reference sequence). The CDR3 is CASGETWGGSPLHF. The CDR3 nucleotides are TGTGCCAGTGGTGAGACCTGGGGGGGTTCACCCCTCCACTTT.

J is TRBJ1-4 and V is TRBV3-1 (or the pseudogene TRBV3-2), with D maybe TRBD1 (5 bases). Germline V lookup: CDR1 LGHDT, CDR2 YNNKEL (reference sequence). This CDR3 contains 15 residues. Trimming took 6 bases from V and 0 from J, leaving 11 bases between them. CDR3 loop: CASSARGATNEKLFF. The CDR3 bases are TGTGCCAGCAGTGCTAGAGGGGCAACTAATGAAAAACTGTTTTTT.

The genes are TRBV3-1 (or the pseudogene TRBV3-2) and TRBJ2-2; 11 bases are shared with TRBD2. This CDR3 has 16 amino acids. Unmatched junction bases numbered 8, after V lost 7 bases and J lost 4 bases. Germline V CDR1 and CDR2: LGHDT, YNNKEL (reference sequence). The CDR3 sequence: CASTPLGLAGTGELFF. CDR3 in DNA: TGTGCCAGCACCCCGTTAGGACTAGCGGGCACCGGGGAGCTGTTTTTT.

This clone was picked up one time. The genes are TRBV11-1 and TRBJ2-7, with 8 bases fitting TRBD1. The CDR3 totals 15 residues. In germline, CDR1 is SGHAT, CDR2 FQDESV (reference sequence). V dropped 5 bases and J dropped 1; count of bases not matched to a gene: 7. The CDR3 here is CASSRPGQGSYEQYF. CDR3 DNA sequence: TGTGCCAGCAGCCGCCCAGGACAGGGATCCTACGAGCAGTACTTC. The whole variable domain, remainder taken from reference TRBV11-1 and TRBJ2-7, is EAEVAQSPRYKITEKSQAVAFWCDPISGHATLYWYRQILGQGPELLVQFQDESVVDDSQLPKDRFSAERLKGVDSTLKIQPAELGDSAMYLCASSRPGQGSYEQYFGPGTRLTVT.

The V and J genes are TRBV5-1 and TRBJ1-4; TRBD1 aligns across 10 bases. Germline V gives CDR1 SGHRS, CDR2 YFSETQ. The CDR3 spans 15 residues. V lost 4 bases to trimming and J lost 8 bases; unmatched junction nucleotides: 8. The CDR3 DNA sequence: TGCGCCAGCAGCCGCGGGACAGGGGTAGAAGAAAAACTGTTTTTT. The encoded protein is CASSRGTGVEEKLFF.

The CDR3 loop is CASSGSNEQFF. The DNA of the CDR3 is TGTGCCAGCTCAGGAAGCAATGAGCAGTTCTTC. The chain couples TRBV18 to TRBJ2-1; D remains unclear. V shed 5 bases and J shed 6 bases, with 5 bases lying between them. Germline values: CDR1 KGHSH, CDR2 LQKENI. This CDR3 spans 11 amino acids.

The V gene is TRBV5-4, the J gene TRBJ2-2, with 10 bases matching TRBD2. The CDR3 contains 16 residues. J was trimmed by 6 bases and V by 4 bases; bases with no gene match: 9. In germline, CDR1 is SGHNT, CDR2 YYREEE (reference sequence). The CDR3 is CASSTGGLASAGELFF. DNA of the CDR3: TGTGCCAGCAGCACCGGGGGACTAGCGTCGGCCGGGGAGCTGTTTTTT.

This chain links TRBV4-2 with TRBJ1-5, with unresolved D. The germline V gene has CDR1 LGHNA and CDR2 YNFKEQ. Trimming took 2 bases from V and 7 from J, leaving 15 bases between them. This CDR3 has 15 residues. This CDR3 is CASSQSGGVGQPQHF. The CDR3 nucleotides read TGTGCCAGCAGCCAATCAGGCGGGGTAGGGCAGCCCCAGCATTTT.

The CDR3 here is CASSLEGVGYTF. The CDR3 DNA sequence: TGTGCCAGCAGTTTGGAAGGGGTTGGCTACACCTTC. V and J are TRBV12-3 or TRBV12-4 and TRBJ1-2; D perhaps matches TRBD1 (5 bases). The V gene lost 3 bases and the J gene lost 7 bases, with 9 bases spanning the gap. The CDR3 extends over 12 amino acids.

The V and J genes are TRBV6-6 and TRBJ2-7; the D call may be TRBD1 or TRBD2 (5 bases each). The ends were cut back, 6 bases at V and 2 bases at J, with 14 bases in the middle. Germline V CDR1 and CDR2: MNHNY, SVGAGI (reference sequence). The CDR3 runs to 14 residues. The CDR3 loop is CASSPAGAPYEQYF. In DNA form, the CDR3 reads TGTGCCAGCAGCCCAGCCGGGGCACCCTACGAGCAGTACTTC.